The TCR beta chain described here comes from a study of early T cells in non-severe SARS-CoV-2 infection. Regarding the study as a whole: Matching with VDJdb favored anti-spike CD8 responses (missing private and CD4 specificities).

The TCR library protocol was used to attach unique molecular identifiers. These identifiers were attached to individual cDNA molecules. Using its own MiXCR run on the 5' RACE reads, TCRdb lists one record per CDR3 protein. The sample lists some 58,000 distinct CDR3 sequences, roughly 13% occurring once. This clonotype was found many times. What it recognizes is unknown. This CDR3 has 15 residues. V lost 5 bases to trimming and J lost 6 bases, with 20 bases between them. Germline-derived CDR1 and CDR2 are SGHNT and YENEEA. This chain connects TRBV11-3 to TRBJ2-7; D is unresolved. Sample: whole blood. This clonotype was sampled from an adult who was a healthcare worker with PCR-confirmed SARS-CoV-2 infection or an uninfected control (not recorded which). The DNA of the CDR3 is TGTGCCAGCAGCCCGGGTTTAAGTGGGAAGAGCGAGCAGTACTTC. Its protein product is CASSPGLSGKSEQYF. Supplemented by reference TRBV11-3 and TRBJ2-7, the full variable domain reads EAGVVQSPRYKIIEKKQPVAFWCNPISGHNTLYWYLQNLGQGPELLIRYENEEAVDDSQLPKDRFSAERLKGVDSTLKIQPAELGDSAVYLCASSPGLSGKSEQYFGPGTRLTVT.